Shown below are 6 T cell receptor beta chains from a single sample sequenced in a study of T cell responses to AZD1222 COVID-19 vaccine. Clones were read by immunoSEQ multiplex PCR, and TCRdb kept only the in-frame ones, dropping some. There are about 170,000 clones in the sample; about 89% occur only once, and approximately 1.6% lies in the top ten. The input for sequencing was peripheral blood, taken on day 0 of AZD1222 vaccination. These receptors all stem from an adult in good health.

The V call is TRBV28, the J call TRBJ2-7, with D perhaps matching TRBD1 (6 bases). The CDR3 spans 16 residues. The germline V gene has CDR1 MDHEN and CDR2 SYDVKM. V lost 4 bases and J lost 1, with 17 bases in between. The CDR3 DNA follows: TGTGCCAGCAGTTGGGGGCGGTCGCCTCCTTCCTACGAGCAGTACTTC. Translation gives CASSWGRSPPSYEQYF. The variable domain in full, with the rest retrieved from reference TRBV28 and TRBJ2-7, is DVKVTQSSRYLVKRTGEKVFLECVQDMDHENMFWYRQDPGLGLRLIYFSYDVKMKEKGDIPEGYSVSREKKERFSLILESASTNQTSMYLCASSWGRSPPSYEQYFGPGTRLTVT.

The chain uses TRBV28 and TRBJ1-2; the match to TRBD1 covers 7 bases. CDR3 length: 15 amino acids. Germline V gene sequence: CDR1 MDHEN, CDR2 SYDVKM. With V trimmed by 5 bases and J by 3 bases, 9 bases remained unmatched. The CDR3 nucleotides are TGTGCCAGCAGTCCACAGGGGATCCTAGACTATGGCTACACCTTC. Amino acids: CASSPQGILDYGYTF.

The genes are TRBV6-6 and TRBJ1-6, with D hard to call. V lost 2 bases, J lost 9 bases, and 2 bases lay in between. Germline values: CDR1 MNHNY, CDR2 SVGAGI (reference sequence). This CDR3 is 11 amino acids long. The CDR3 coding sequence is TGTGCCAGCAGTTACGGTTCACCCCTCCACTTT. Translation gives CASSYGSPLHF.

This chain's CDR3 is CATSRNLGTGNGYTF. CDR3 bases: TGTGCCACCAGCAGAAATTTGGGGACAGGGAATGGCTACACCTTC. V gene TRBV15 combines with J gene TRBJ1-2, with TRBD1 matching over 9 bases. Trimming cost V 2 bases and J 6 bases; bases outside gene matches: 7. CDR3 length: 15 residues. The germline V gene encodes CDR1 LNHNV and CDR2 YYDKDF (reference sequence).

V gene TRBV6-5 combines with J gene TRBJ1-5; no clear D. This CDR3 region has 15 residues. Trimming removed 0 bases at V and 6 bases at J, with 12 bases between. Germline-derived CDR1 and CDR2 are MNHEY and SVGAGI. In nucleotides, the CDR3 is TGTGCCAGCAGTTACTCGAAGGTGGCCCTTCAGCCCCAGCATTTT. The encoded protein is CASSYSKVALQPQHF.

The chain employs TRBV6-4 and TRBJ1-5; D is unresolved. Trimming shortened V by 2 bases and J by 2 bases, and 7 bases separated the two germline ends. The CDR3 totals 14 residues. Germline CDR1 and CDR2: MRHNA and SNTAGT. The CDR3 coding sequence is TGTGCCAGCAGTGACAGGGAGGGCAATCAGCCCCAGCATTTT. Translating gives CASSDREGNQPQHF.